The 30 T cell receptor beta chains below were found in one sample sequenced in a study of blood T cell repertoires in COVID-19. Profiled with immunoSEQ multiplex PCR; TCRdb holds only in-frame clones, not every one. This table has fewer than 85,000 clones, more than 60% appearing once. Material for sequencing was peripheral blood. These receptors were obtained from a woman older than 75 with active or convalescent COVID-19.

J is TRBJ2-5 and V is TRBV5-4, with 9 bases matching TRBD2. V trimming: 7 bases; J trimming: 3 bases; junction bases outside the gene matches: 10. The CDR3 runs to 15 residues. CDR1 and CDR2 (germline): SGHNT, YYREEE (reference sequence). In DNA, the CDR3 is TGTGCCAGCTTGGGAGGTAGCGGGGGAGAAGAGACCCAGTACTTC. Its protein is CASLGGSGGEETQYF. Full variable domain (outside the CDR3, taken from reference TRBV5-4 and TRBJ2-5): ETGVTQSPTHLIKTRGQQVTLRCSSQSGHNTVSWYQQALGQGPQFIFQYYREEENGRGNFPPRFSGLQFPNYSSELNVNALELDDSALYLCASLGGSGGEETQYFGPGTRLLVL.

In its sample, this clone was seen many times. The CDR3: CASSRFVGEFTGELFF. The CDR3 DNA reads as TGTGCCAGCAGCCGATTCGTGGGAGAATTCACCGGGGAGCTGTTTTTT. The chain employs TRBV3-1 (or the pseudogene TRBV3-2) and TRBJ2-2; tentative D call: TRBD2 (5 bases). The V gene lost 4 bases and the J gene lost 4 bases, with 16 bases spanning the gap. CDR1 is LGHDT, CDR2 YNNKEL, per germline (reference sequence). This CDR3 comprises 16 residues.

This clone showed up just a few times. This chain joins TRBV3-1 (or the pseudogene TRBV3-2) and TRBJ1-4; no clear D gene. This CDR3 is 13 amino acids long. The germline CDR1 and CDR2 sequences are LGHDT and YNNKEL (reference sequence). The germline V and J ends were trimmed by 0 bases and 9 bases, with 8 bases remaining between them. As DNA, the CDR3 is TGTGCCAGCAGCCAAGATCGCGGGCAAAAACTGTTTTTT. It specifies CASSQDRGQKLFF.

There are many counts of this clone. This chain uses TRBV7-2 with TRBJ1-2; D not certain. CDR3 length: 13 residues. The V end was cut by 1 base, the J end by 4 bases, with 7 bases between. The germline V gene has CDR1 SGHTA and CDR2 FQGNSA. CDR3 sequence: CASSLDTGYGYTF. The CDR3 coding sequence is TGTGCCAGCAGCTTAGATACGGGCTATGGCTACACCTTC.

This clone has more than one count but fewer than ten. V usage is TRBV24-1 and J usage is TRBJ1-4; D is ambiguous. V lost 4 bases to trimming and J lost 8 bases, with 13 bases between them. The CDR3 covers 14 residues. The germline V gene encodes CDR1 KGHDR and CDR2 SFDVKD. Here the CDR3 reads CATSDGLRGEKLFF. The CDR3 DNA is TGTGCCACCAGTGACGGTCTCCGAGGGGAAAAACTGTTTTTT.

V is TRBV30 and J is TRBJ1-1, with a tentative D call TRBD1 (6 bases). CDR3 length: 13 amino acids. Per the germline V gene, CDR1 is GTSNPN and CDR2 is SVGIG (reference sequence). V was pared by 5 bases and J by 1 base, with 11 bases between. The CDR3 DNA follows: TGTGCCTGGGAGGGACAATGGAACACTGAAGCTTTCTTT. This translates into CAWEGQWNTEAFF.

The chain carries TRBV2 and TRBJ1-4; TRBD1 might be the D (6 bases). The CDR3 runs 16 residues. CDR1 is SNHLY, CDR2 FYNNEI, per germline. Between the trimmed V and J ends, which lost 6 bases and 0 bases, there was a span of 14 bases. The CDR3 here is CASRSRDTTTNEKLFF. CDR3 nucleotide sequence: TGTGCCAGCAGGAGCAGGGACACTACAACTAATGAAAAACTGTTTTTT.

This chain joins TRBV24-1 and TRBJ2-2; D may be TRBD2 (6 bases). Germline CDR1 KGHDR, CDR2 SFDVKD. The germline V and J ends were trimmed by 7 bases and 6 bases, with 8 bases remaining between them. The CDR3 runs to 12 residues. Written as DNA, the CDR3 is TGTGCCACCAGCTCGGGGGCCGGGGAGCTGTTTTTT. It specifies CATSSGAGELFF.

The chain is built from TRBV6-2 or TRBV6-3 and TRBJ2-1; 9 bases fit TRBD1. From germline, CDR1 is MNHEY and CDR2 SVGEGT. V trimming: 5 bases; J trimming: 15 bases; junction bases outside the gene matches: 5. The CDR3 is 11 amino acids. The CDR3 loop reads CASSTGQGTFF. The DNA of the CDR3 is TGTGCCAGCAGTACGGGACAGGGAACGTTCTTC.

The chain links TRBV9 to TRBJ2-5, with D perhaps TRBD1 (6 bases). V lost 3 bases, J lost 4 bases, and 13 bases lay in between. The CDR3 runs 14 residues. Germline V CDR1 and CDR2: SGDLS, YYNGEE. In DNA form, the CDR3 reads TGTGCCAGCAGCGGAGGGGGTGTTGGAGAGACCCAGTACTTC. Protein sequence: CASSGGGVGETQYF.

The chain combines TRBV7-9 with TRBJ1-2; 9 nucleotides align to TRBD1. Germline V gives CDR1 SEHNR, CDR2 FQNEAQ (reference sequence). V was clipped by 5 bases and J by 6 bases; unmatched bases: 7. The CDR3 length is 14 residues. CDR3 residues: CASSPETGGDGYTF. CDR3 nucleotide sequence: TGTGCCAGCAGCCCGGAGACAGGGGGGGATGGCTACACCTTC.

CDR3 sequence: CASTPGTGFSGANVLTF. The CDR3 region has the DNA TGTGCCAGCACCCCCGGGACAGGCTTCTCTGGGGCCAACGTCCTGACTTTC. V usage is TRBV6-2 or TRBV6-3 and J usage is TRBJ2-6, with 8 bases lining up with TRBD1. CDR3 length: 17 residues. The V gene's germline CDR1 is MNHEY and CDR2 SVGEGT. V dropped 7 bases and J dropped 0; count of bases not matched to a gene: 8.

This clone appeared once. J is TRBJ1-2 and V is TRBV3-1 (or the pseudogene TRBV3-2); D perhaps matches TRBD1 (5 bases). Trimming removed 3 bases at V and 3 bases at J, with 14 bases between. The germline V gene has CDR1 LGHDT and CDR2 YNNKEL (reference sequence). This CDR3 spans 15 amino acids. The CDR3 loop reads CASSHWGLLHYGYTF. The CDR3 DNA reads as TGTGCCAGCAGCCATTGGGGCCTCTTGCACTATGGCTACACCTTC.

This clone is a singleton in its sample. The chain recombines TRBV6-5 with TRBJ2-1, with 12 bases aligning to TRBD2. The germline gives CDR1 MNHEY, CDR2 SVGAGI. The CDR3 contains 14 residues. With 6 bases clipped from V and 7 bases from J, the junction kept 4 bases outside the gene matches. The CDR3 region has the DNA TGTGCCAGCAGCCTAGCGGGGGGGCCGAATGAGCAGTTCTTC. Residues: CASSLAGGPNEQFF.

This chain links TRBV10-3 with TRBJ2-3, with TRBD1 matching over 10 bases. The CDR3 length is 13 residues. V lost 8 bases to trimming and J lost 3 bases; unmatched junction nucleotides: 2. Germline lookup yields CDR1 ENHRY and CDR2 SYGVKD. The CDR3 DNA reads TGTGCCATCGGGGGACAGGGGACAGATACGCAGTATTTT. This translates into CAIGGQGTDTQYF.

The chain employs TRBV4-3 and TRBJ2-1; TRBD1 aligns across 8 bases. CDR1 LGHNA and CDR2 YSLEER come from the germline V gene. CDR3 length: 17 amino acids. V lost 0 bases, J lost 5 bases, and 9 bases stayed unmatched. CDR3 region: CASSQDRSGQADNEQFF. CDR3 nucleotides: TGCGCCAGCAGCCAAGATAGGTCGGGACAGGCAGACAATGAGCAGTTCTTC.

The rearrangement links TRBV9 to TRBJ2-1; 9 bases are shared with TRBD2. The CDR3 contains 16 residues. In germline, CDR1 is SGDLS, CDR2 YYNGEE. V was clipped by 3 bases and J by 7 bases; unmatched bases: 11. The CDR3 region has the DNA TGTGCCAGCAGCGGGAGGCTAGCGGGGCGCATGAATGAGCAGTTCTTC. Amino acids: CASSGRLAGRMNEQFF.

The V call is TRBV19, the J call TRBJ1-1; 11 nucleotides line up with TRBD1. The CDR3 runs to 12 residues. Germline V lookup: CDR1 LNHDA, CDR2 SQIVND (reference sequence). V shed 6 bases, J shed 14 bases, and the junction held 8 bases outside the gene matches. CDR3 in DNA: TGTGCCAGTAGGGTCCCGGGACAGGGGGGCTTCTTT. Residues: CASRVPGQGGFF.

This clone was detected once. The rearrangement links TRBV28 to TRBJ2-5, with TRBD2 as a possible D gene (5 bases). The V and J ends lost 10 bases and 5 bases respectively, with 17 bases between them. This CDR3 is built from 13 residues. Germline-derived CDR1 and CDR2 are MDHEN and SYDVKM. The CDR3 protein is CATLLRTSETQYF. CDR3 nucleotides: TGTGCCACCTTACTCCGGACTTCTGAGACCCAGTACTTC.

CDR3 residues: CASSPLAGDQETQYF. As DNA, the CDR3 is TGTGCCAGCAGCCCGCTAGCGGGGGACCAAGAGACCCAGTACTTC. V is TRBV5-6 and J is TRBJ2-5; 10 bases match TRBD2. Germline CDR1 reads SGHDT; CDR2 reads YYEEEE. The CDR3 loop spans 15 amino acids. The V and J ends lost 4 bases and 0 bases, in that order; junction bases with no gene match: 3.

This clone has at least ten counts. This sequence joins TRBV6-2 or TRBV6-3 and TRBJ2-7, with TRBD2 matching 9 bases. CDR3 length: 14 amino acids. CDR1 is MNHEY and CDR2 is SVGEGT in the germline V gene. J gave up 5 bases and V 6 bases, and 8 bases lay outside the gene matches. This CDR3 is CASSPAGGLNEQYF. The CDR3 DNA reads TGTGCCAGCAGCCCAGCGGGGGGTCTCAACGAGCAGTACTTC.

The genes are TRBV29-1 and TRBJ1-4, with 9 bases identical to TRBD1. In germline, CDR1 is SQVTM, CDR2 ANQGSEA. Trimming took 4 bases from V and 6 from J; bases not matched to a gene: 6. This CDR3 contains 14 residues. The CDR3 reads CSVGDRDSYEKLFF. CDR3 bases: TGCAGCGTTGGGGACAGGGATTCTTATGAAAAACTGTTTTTT.

V and J are TRBV5-6 and TRBJ1-2; D remains ambiguous. Germline CDR1 SGHDT, CDR2 YYEEEE. The CDR3 sequence is 14 residues long. Trimming shortened V by 1 base and J by 4 bases, and 11 bases separated the two germline ends. Here the CDR3 reads CASSLTGFGYGYTF. CDR3 in DNA: TGTGCCAGCAGCTTGACGGGGTTTGGCTATGGCTACACCTTC.

This clone has a handful of counts. The genes are TRBV15 and TRBJ1-5; D is perhaps TRBD1 (5 bases). The V end was cut by 5 bases, the J end by 8 bases, with 13 bases between. Germline values: CDR1 LNHNV, CDR2 YYDKDF (reference sequence). This CDR3 region has 13 residues. The DNA of the CDR3 is TGTGCCACCAGCCCCTCAGGGAAGAAGCCCCAGCATTTT. The encoded protein is CATSPSGKKPQHF. The full variable domain, with the rest looked up from reference TRBV15 and TRBJ1-5, is DAMVIQNPRYQVTQFGKPVTLSCSQTLNHNVMYWYQQKSSQAPKLLFHYYDKDFNNEADTPDNFQSRRPNTSFCFLDIRSPGLGDTAMYLCATSPSGKKPQHFGDGTRLSIL.

The table lists this clone with many counts. The chain couples TRBV14 to TRBJ2-7, with TRBD2 identical over 7 bases. The J segment lost 7 bases and the V segment lost 4 bases, leaving 4 bases of the junction unmatched. Germline lookup yields CDR1 SGHDN and CDR2 FVKESK. CDR3 size: 12 residues. This CDR3 is CASSPKAGEQYF. The DNA of the CDR3 is TGTGCCAGCAGCCCCAAAGCGGGGGAGCAGTACTTC.

The chain recombines TRBV6-5 with TRBJ1-1; D may be TRBD1 (5 bases). Trimming cost V 6 bases and J 1 base, with 15 bases left between them. The germline V gene encodes CDR1 MNHEY and CDR2 SVGAGI. This CDR3 is 15 amino acids long. CDR3 residues: CASRASGISNTEAFF. The CDR3 region has the DNA TGTGCCAGCAGAGCCTCAGGGATTTCGAACACTGAAGCTTTCTTT.

The sample holds one count of this clone. CDR3 DNA: TGTGCCAGCAGTCCCCACAGGGGTGGCGGCTACACCTTC. Amino acid sequence: CASSPHRGGGYTF. This chain connects TRBV6-5 to TRBJ1-2; TRBD1 matches at 7 bases. The trim removed 5 bases at V and 8 bases at J, leaving 8 bases unmatched. Per the germline V gene, CDR1 is MNHEY and CDR2 is SVGAGI. The CDR3 spans 13 residues.

This clone was detected only a few times. This chain connects TRBV2 to TRBJ2-7, with 9 nucleotides matching TRBD2. CDR1 is SNHLY, CDR2 FYNNEI, per germline. V was pared by 7 bases and J by 2 bases, with 6 bases of the junction left unmatched. The CDR3 spans 14 residues. CDR3 in DNA: TGTGCCAGCACGGTAGGCGGGGGGGCCTACGAGCAGTACTTC. Its translation: CASTVGGGAYEQYF.

This clone was seen a handful of times. V and J are TRBV5-8 and TRBJ2-5; tentatively, D is TRBD1 (7 bases). Looked up from germline, CDR1 is SGHTS and CDR2 is YDEGEE. This CDR3 spans 15 amino acids. V was pared by 4 bases and J by 3 bases, with 16 bases between. In nucleotides, the CDR3 is TGTGCCAGCAGCCTGGAGGGGACAGAGAAAGAGACCCAGTACTTC. Encoded protein: CASSLEGTEKETQYF.

This clone was seen a single time. This chain links TRBV5-1 with TRBJ1-3; 7 bases are shared with TRBD1. Germline CDR1 is SGHRS and CDR2 is YFSETQ. This CDR3 contains 16 residues. Trimming removed 0 bases from V and 3 bases from J; junction bases left unmatched: 6. CDR3 sequence: CASSLAPGTDGNTIYF. The CDR3 DNA is TGCGCCAGCAGCTTGGCCCCCGGGACAGATGGAAACACCATATATTTT.